Listed below are T cell receptor delta chains from one sample, sequenced in a study of γδ T cells in repeated Plasmodium falciparum infection. TCRdb processed the multiplex PCR reads again with the CATT caller. The data contain tens of thousands of delta-chain clones, 1.4% of them singletons. The sample comprised gamma-delta T cells from blood. These receptors were collected from a pool of human donors (malaria-infected and uninfected, not separated). Each CDR3 is given with its conserved first and last residue. Fields, in order: V gene, D gene, J gene, clone size, CDR3 DNA, CDR3 protein. A D gene is named only where the DNA matches it firmly. Size tells how often a clone was seen (once, few, many) or the class of an expanded clone, and some rows leave it out.

TRDV1	.	TRDJ1	many	TGTGCTCTTGGGGTCTCCGTCCTGGACTCCACCGATAAACTCATCTTT	CALGVSVLDSTDKLIF
TRDV1	.	TRDJ1	.	TGTGCTCTTGGGGAACAAGGTCCTTCCTACCATTTGGGGGTACTGGGGGTCGTGTACATCGATAAACTCATCTTT	CALGEQGPSYHLGVLGVVYIDKLIF
TRDV3	.	TRDJ1	many	TGTGCCTCTGTACGGATCTGGGCGTACACCGATAAACTCATCTTT	CASVRIWAYTDKLIF
TRDV1	.	TRDJ1	many	TGTGCTCTTGGGGAACCCTGGATAGAAGTTAGGGGACGTAAACTCATCTTT	CALGEPWIEVRGRKLIF
TRDV1	TRDD3	TRDJ1	medium-sized	TGTGCTCTTGGGGAAGCGTCGAGTCCCAACTACTGGGGGGGCTACAAACTCATCTTT	CALGEASSPNYWGGYKLIF
TRDV1	.	TRDJ1	many	TGTGCTCTTGGGGAACCGAAGGCCTTCCTACGACTGGGGGATTGGAACACCGATAAACTCATCTTT	CALGEPKAFLRLGDWNTDKLIF
TRDV3	.	TRDJ1	many	TGTGCCTTTTCATTCCTGGGGTTGTACACCGATAAACTCATCTTT	CAFSFLGLYTDKLIF
TRDV1	TRDD3	TRDJ1	many	TGTGCTCTTGGGGAACTACGCCGCCGGGGATACAGTACCGATAAACTCATCTTT	CALGELRRRGYSTDKLIF
TRDV1	TRDD3	TRDJ1	many	TGTGCTCTTGGGGAAAGCTCGCAGGGATACGGTTCCACCGATAAACTCATCTTT	CALGESSQGYGSTDKLIF
TRDV2	TRDD3	TRDJ2	medium-sized	TGTGCCTGTGACGTACTGGGGGATACGACAGCACAACTCTTCTTT	CACDVLGDTTAQLFF
TRDV1	TRDD3	TRDJ1	many	TGTGCTCTTGGGGGAAAACTTCCTCCCGACGTTTACTGGGGGGATGGAAGACTCATCTTT	CALGGKLPPDVYWGDGRLIF
TRDV1	TRDD3	TRDJ1	many	TGTGCTCTTGGGGGTCTCTTTCCTTACTGGGGGATAAAAGCCGATAAACTCATCTTT	CALGGLFPYWGIKADKLIF
TRDV2	.	TRDJ1	many	TGTGCCTGTGACATGCTGGGATTTTACGATAAACTCATCTTT	CACDMLGFYDKLIF
TRDV2	TRDD3	TRDJ3	few	TGTGCCTGTGACCTGCGACCGACTGGGGCCATAAGGGGTTCCTGGGACACCCGACGGATGTTTTTC	CACDLRPTGAIRGSWDTRRMFF
TRDV1	TRDD3	TRDJ1	many	TGTGCTCTTGAAGGACACGGGGGACTGGGGGATAAGGAAGGCGATAAACTCATCTTT	CALEGHGGLGDKEGDKLIF
TRDV1	TRDD3	TRDJ1	many	TGTGCTCTTGGGGAACCTTACCGGGGGATATGGTACACCGATAAACTCATCTTT	CALGEPYRGIWYTDKLIF
TRDV1	TRDD3	TRDJ1	many	TGTGCTCTTGGGGTCGGCCTTCATTCGCCTTACTGGGGGATACACGACACCGATAAACTCATCTTT	CALGVGLHSPYWGIHDTDKLIF
TRDV1	TRDD3	TRDJ1	large	TGTGCTCTTGGGGAACTGTCCTACTGGGGGACCCCCTATAGTAAACTCATCTTT	CALGELSYWGTPYSKLIF
TRDV1	.	TRDJ1	medium-sized	TGTGCTCTTGGGGAATGGGGTACTCCGACGGATAACCCCGGCACCGATAAACTCATCTTT	CALGEWGTPTDNPGTDKLIF
TRDV3	TRDD3	TRDJ1	many	TGTGCCTTTCCTGGACCCCTCCTGGGGGTGTACACCGATAAACTCATCTTT	CAFPGPLLGVYTDKLIF
TRDV1	.	TRDJ1	many	TGTGCTCTTGGGGAGCTGACTTGGGGGTCCTACACCGATAAACTCATCTTT	CALGELTWGSYTDKLIF
TRDV1	TRDD3	TRDJ2	many	TGTGCTCTTGGGGAACAACTTCCTAAACTCTACTGGGGGACCCGCACTTTGACAGCACAACTCTTCTTT	CALGEQLPKLYWGTRTLTAQLFF
TRDV2	TRDD3	TRDJ1	many	TGTGCCTGTGACACGGGGATACGCACCGATAAACTCATCTTT	CACDTGIRTDKLIF
TRDV1	TRDD3	TRDJ1	.	TGTGCTCTTGGGGAACCCTCGGGCGGCTACATGTTCGTACTGGGGGATACCGATAAACTCATCTTC	CALGEPSGGYMFVLGDTDKLIF
TRDV1	TRDD3	TRDJ1	many	TGTGCTCTTGGGGAGGGGGATACCGAAGCCGATAAACTCATCTTT	CALGEGDTEADKLIF
TRDV2	TRDD3	TRDJ3	medium-sized	TGTGCCTGTGACAATTGGGGGAGAAGCTCCTGGGACACCCGACAGATGTTTTTC	CACDNWGRSSWDTRQMFF
TRDV1	.	TRDJ1	many	TGTGCTCTTGGGGAAGGGGCCCATAGGATCACCGATAAACTCATCTTT	CALGEGAHRITDKLIF
TRDV1	TRDD3	TRDJ1	few	TGTGCTCTTGGGGAACTCCTATCCTTCACTGGGGAGATGTACACCGATAAACTCATCTTT	CALGELLSFTGEMYTDKLIF
TRDV2	TRDD3	TRDJ3	medium-sized	TGTGCCTGTGACACCGCTGGGGGATACTCCTGGGACACCCGACAGATGTTTTTC	CACDTAGGYSWDTRQMFF
TRDV1	TRDD3	TRDJ1	many	TGTGCTCTTGGGGAACTATCCCCTTTTACTGGGGGATACACCGATAAACTCATCTTT	CALGELSPFTGGYTDKLIF
TRDV1	.	TRDJ1	many	TGTGCTCTTGGGGATTTCCAGTTTGGGGGGGACGACACCGATAAACTCATCTTT	CALGDFQFGGDDTDKLIF
TRDV2	TRDD3	TRDJ3	medium-sized	TGTGCCTGTGACAAGTTGATGGGGGATACCAAAACGAACTGGGACACCCGACAGATGTTTTTC	CACDKLMGDTKTNWDTRQMFF
TRDV1	TRDD3	TRDJ1	many	TGTGCTCTTGGGGAACTAGCAAACTTCTTCACTGGGGGATACGGCTGGGATAAACTCATCTTT	CALGELANFFTGGYGWDKLIF
TRDV2	TRDD3	TRDJ1	many	TGTGCCTGTGACCTGCCTTCCTACGTGGGGGATACGGAGGCAAATAAACTCATCTTT	CACDLPSYVGDTEANKLIF
TRDV1	TRDD3	TRDJ1	many	TGTGCTCTTGGGCATCCCTTCCTCGGTGAGTGGGGGATACCTTACACCGATAAACTCATCTTT	CALGHPFLGEWGIPYTDKLIF
TRDV1	.	TRDJ1	many	TGTGCTCTTGGGGAACTGTGGCACAGACCCTTTGATAAACTCATCTTT	CALGELWHRPFDKLIF
TRDV1	TRDD3	TRDJ1	few	TGTGCTCTCCGCCCTATAGCTACTGGGGGATACGCGTACACCGATAAACTCATCTTT	CALRPIATGGYAYTDKLIF
TRDV2	TRDD3	TRDJ3	medium-sized	TGTGCCTGTGACACCGGCGGGCTACTGGGGGATCGCGCCTGGGACACCCGACAGATGTTTTTC	CACDTGGLLGDRAWDTRQMFF
TRDV2	.	TRDJ1	many	TGTGCCTGTGACGCCTTGGGGGGGTACACCGATAAACTCATCTTT	CACDALGGYTDKLIF
TRDV1	.	TRDJ1	many	TGTGCTCTTGGGGAACTAGGAGGAACCGATAAACTCATCTTT	CALGELGGTDKLIF
TRDV1	TRDD2	TRDJ1	medium-sized	TGTGCTCTTGGGGTCCTTATTCCTACCCCTGATACTTACGCGGGATACACCGATAAACTCATCTTT	CALGVLIPTPDTYAGYTDKLIF
TRDV1	TRDD3	TRDJ1	medium-sized	TGTGCTCTTGGGGAGGCTACGAGGTGGGGGATTTGCTGCCCGTTGACTGGCGATAAACTCATCTTT	CALGEATRWGICCPLTGDKLIF
TRDV1	TRDD3	TRDJ1	many	TGTGCTCTTGGGGAAGGAGGGGGATGGGGGATTCGTCGTCTCACCGATAAACTCATCTTT	CALGEGGGWGIRRLTDKLIF
TRDV2	TRDD3	TRDJ3	many	TGTGCCTCCTCGTACTGGGGGATACGCTCCTGGGACACCCGACAGATGTTTTTC	CASSYWGIRSWDTRQMFF
TRDV1	TRDD3	TRDJ1	many	TGTGCTCTTGGGGAACTTGGGCCTCGACACCTCTCCATTTACTGGGGGATACCCCCGTACACCGATAAACTCATCTTT	CALGELGPRHLSIYWGIPPYTDKLIF
TRDV2	.	TRDJ3	many	TGTGCCTGTGACACCGGCCGGGGGTCTAGCTCCTGGGACACCCGACAGATGTTTTTC	CACDTGRGSSSWDTRQMFF
TRDV1	TRDD3	TRDJ1	many	TGTGCTCTTGGGAACCCATCTTCCTATACTGGGGGATACGACGATAAACTCATCTTT	CALGNPSSYTGGYDDKLIF
TRDV1	TRDD3	TRDJ1	many	TGTGCTCTTGGGGAATTCCTTATCTTGAATTACCCTCGTTTAAACGGGGGATACTCGGATAAACTCATCTTT	CALGEFLILNYPRLNGGYSDKLIF
TRDV1	.	TRDJ1	many	TGTGCTCTTGGGTTCCCTTTTTATACCGATAAACTCATCTTT	CALGFPFYTDKLIF
TRDV1	TRDD3	TRDJ1	many	TGTGCTCTTGGGGAACTTAGGCGTGGCCCTACGCCTTGGTGGGGGATACACACCGATAAACTCATCTTT	CALGELRRGPTPWWGIHTDKLIF
TRDV2	.	TRDJ1	few	TGTGCCTGTGACACCCCCTTTTGGGGTACTACGGCATGGACCGATAAACTCATCTTT	CACDTPFWGTTAWTDKLIF
TRDV1	TRDD3	TRDJ1	many	TGTGCTCTTGGGGAACTAATCTTCCTACCCCTCATACTGGGGGATACGGATACCAACACCGATAAACTCATCTTT	CALGELIFLPLILGDTDTNTDKLIF
TRDV1	TRDD3	TRDJ1	many	TGTGCTCTTTATTTGGGGGATACGCTCATAAACACCGATAAACTCATCTTT	CALYLGDTLINTDKLIF
TRDV1	TRDD3	TRDJ1	many	TGTGCTCTTGGGGAAGCCCTACTGGGGGATAGCCCGGGACCTTGTGCGGATCGATATGGTAAACTCATCTTT	CALGEALLGDSPGPCADRYGKLIF
TRDV2	TRDD3	TRDJ1	many	TGTGCCTGTGACCCTTTACTGGGGGACGACACCGATAAACTCATCTTT	CACDPLLGDDTDKLIF
TRDV1	TRDD3	TRDJ1	many	TGTGCTCTTGGGGAACTAAAGCTTTCCTGGGACTGGGGGATACGCTCCGATAAACTCATCTTT	CALGELKLSWDWGIRSDKLIF
TRDV1	TRDD3	TRDJ1	many	TGTGCTTTTGGGGAATACAGCCTGGGATACTACCGGGATAAACTTATCTTT	CAFGEYSLGYYRDKLIF
TRDV1	.	TRDJ1	.	TGTGCTCTTGGGGGGTCAAATTTTCCCTCTGCTGGTGGGATAAAGGCCGGCCGAATTTACACCGATAAACTCATCTTT	CALGGSNFPSAGGIKAGRIYTDKLIF
TRDV1	.	TRDJ1	many	TGTGCTCTTGGAGTGTGCACTAGGGCTGGTCGGGGAATGTCCGATAAACTCATCTTT	CALGVCTRAGRGMSDKLIF